The subject of this entry is one T cell receptor (beta chain). The CDR3 runs to 14 residues. CDR1 and CDR2 from the germline V gene are SGHRS and YFSETQ. Trimming left V 0 bases short and J 2 bases short, with 8 bases between. This entry belongs to a study of blood T cell repertoires in COVID-19. Study background: Sites in the United States, Italy and Spain provided acute and convalescent COVID-19 samples.

Original handling: Counts of nucleated cells, estimated from reference gene primer amplification, were obtained. Some clones are missing from TCRdb's copy, which holds only in-frame ones; the method was immunoSEQ multiplex PCR. Clone size and the V and J calls come from that table; the DNA yielded D and trimming. The table lists some 130,000 clones, about 89% of them singletons, with about 2.5% in the top ten. The source material was peripheral blood. The chain joins TRBV5-1 to TRBJ2-5; perhaps TRBD1 as D (5 bases). This receptor was identified in a man aged 45-60 years with active COVID-19. The CDR3 here is CASSLGRTQETQYF. The CDR3 region has the DNA TGCGCCAGCAGCTTGGGGCGGACACAAGAGACCCAGTACTTC.